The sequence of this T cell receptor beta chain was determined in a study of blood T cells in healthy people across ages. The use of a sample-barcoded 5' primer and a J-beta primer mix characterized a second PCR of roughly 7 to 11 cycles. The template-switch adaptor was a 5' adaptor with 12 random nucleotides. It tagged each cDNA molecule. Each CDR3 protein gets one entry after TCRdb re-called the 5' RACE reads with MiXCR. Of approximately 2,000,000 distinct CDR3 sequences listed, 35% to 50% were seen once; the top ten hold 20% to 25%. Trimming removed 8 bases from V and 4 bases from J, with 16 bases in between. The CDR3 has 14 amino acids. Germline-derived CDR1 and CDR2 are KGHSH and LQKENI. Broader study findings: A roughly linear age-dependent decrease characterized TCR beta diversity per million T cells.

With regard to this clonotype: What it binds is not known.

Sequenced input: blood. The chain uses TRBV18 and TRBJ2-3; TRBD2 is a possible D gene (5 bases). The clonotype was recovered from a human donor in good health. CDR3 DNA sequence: TGTGCCAGCCAAAGCGGACTTCCCCCAGATACGCAGTATTTT. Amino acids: CASQSGLPPDTQYF.